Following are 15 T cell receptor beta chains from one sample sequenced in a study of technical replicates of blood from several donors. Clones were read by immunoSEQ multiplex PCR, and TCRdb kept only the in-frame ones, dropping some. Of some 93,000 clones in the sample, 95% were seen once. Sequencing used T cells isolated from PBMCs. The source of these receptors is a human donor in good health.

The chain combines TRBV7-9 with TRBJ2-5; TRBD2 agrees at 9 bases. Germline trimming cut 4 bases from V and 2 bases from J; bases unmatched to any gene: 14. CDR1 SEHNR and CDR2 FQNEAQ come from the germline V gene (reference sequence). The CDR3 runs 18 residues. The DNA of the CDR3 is TGTGCCAGCAGCTCCTCCGGACTAGCGTCCCTAGCACAAGAGACCCAGTACTTC. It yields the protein CASSSSGLASLAQETQYF.

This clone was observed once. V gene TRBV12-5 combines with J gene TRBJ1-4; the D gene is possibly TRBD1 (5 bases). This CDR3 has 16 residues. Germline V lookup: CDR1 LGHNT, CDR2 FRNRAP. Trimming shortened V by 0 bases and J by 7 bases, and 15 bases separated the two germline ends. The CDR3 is CASGLVVSGGGEKLFF. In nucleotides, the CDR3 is TGTGCTAGTGGTTTGGTCGTTTCGGGGGGTGGTGAAAAACTGTTTTTT.

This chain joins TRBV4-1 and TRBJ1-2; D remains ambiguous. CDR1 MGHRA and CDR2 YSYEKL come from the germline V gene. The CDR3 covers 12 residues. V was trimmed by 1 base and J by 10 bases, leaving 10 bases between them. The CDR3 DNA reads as TGCGCCAGCAGCCAAGCGAGAGGCCTCTACACCTTC. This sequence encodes CASSQARGLYTF.

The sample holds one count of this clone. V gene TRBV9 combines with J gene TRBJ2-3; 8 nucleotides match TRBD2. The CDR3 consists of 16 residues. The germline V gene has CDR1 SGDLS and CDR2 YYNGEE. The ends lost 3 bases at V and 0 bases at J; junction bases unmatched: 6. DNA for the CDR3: TGTGCCAGCAGCGGAACTAGCGGAGCTAGCACAGATACGCAGTATTTT. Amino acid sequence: CASSGTSGASTDTQYF.

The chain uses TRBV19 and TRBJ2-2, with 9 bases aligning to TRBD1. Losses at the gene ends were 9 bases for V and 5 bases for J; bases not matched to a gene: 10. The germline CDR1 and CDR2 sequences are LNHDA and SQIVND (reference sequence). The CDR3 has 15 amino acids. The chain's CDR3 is CASSTTGGRTGELFF. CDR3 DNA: TGTGCCAGCTCGACGACAGGGGGGAGGACCGGGGAGCTGTTTTTT. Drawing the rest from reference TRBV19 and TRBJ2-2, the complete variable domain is DGGITQSPKYLFRKEGQNVTLSCEQNLNHDAMYWYRQDPGQGLRLIYYSQIVNDFQKGDIAEGYSVSREKKESFPLTVTSAQKNPTAFYLCASSTTGGRTGELFFGEGSRLTVL.

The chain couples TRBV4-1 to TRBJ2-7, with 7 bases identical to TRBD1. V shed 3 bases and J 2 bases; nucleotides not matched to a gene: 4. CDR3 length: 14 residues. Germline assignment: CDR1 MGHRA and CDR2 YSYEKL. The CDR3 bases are TGCGCCAGCAGCCATCGACAGGGCGCCTACGAGCAGTACTTC. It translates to CASSHRQGAYEQYF.

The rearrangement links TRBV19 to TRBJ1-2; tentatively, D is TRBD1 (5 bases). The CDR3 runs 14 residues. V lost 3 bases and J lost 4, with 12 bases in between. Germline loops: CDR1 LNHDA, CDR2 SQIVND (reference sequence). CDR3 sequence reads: CASSMGQAIYGYTF. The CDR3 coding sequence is TGTGCCAGTAGTATGGGGCAGGCAATCTATGGCTACACCTTC.

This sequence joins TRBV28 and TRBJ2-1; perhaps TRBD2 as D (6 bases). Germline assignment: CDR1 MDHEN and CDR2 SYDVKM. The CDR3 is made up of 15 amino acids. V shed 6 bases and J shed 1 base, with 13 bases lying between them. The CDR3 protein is CASSPGGGSYNEQFF. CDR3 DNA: TGTGCCAGCAGCCCCGGGGGAGGATCCTACAATGAGCAGTTCTTC.

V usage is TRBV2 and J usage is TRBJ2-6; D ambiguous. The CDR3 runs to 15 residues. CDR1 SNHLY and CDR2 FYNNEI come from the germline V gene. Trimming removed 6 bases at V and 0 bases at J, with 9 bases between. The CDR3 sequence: CASRTESSGANVLTF. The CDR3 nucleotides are TGTGCCAGCAGAACAGAGAGCTCTGGGGCCAACGTCCTGACTTTC.

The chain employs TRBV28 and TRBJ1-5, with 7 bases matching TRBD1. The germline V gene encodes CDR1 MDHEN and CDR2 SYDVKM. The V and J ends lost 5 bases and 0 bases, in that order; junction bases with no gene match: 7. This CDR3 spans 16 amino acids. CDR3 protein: CASSPAGQLSNQPQHF. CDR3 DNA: TGTGCCAGCAGTCCCGCGGGACAGCTTAGCAATCAGCCCCAGCATTTT.

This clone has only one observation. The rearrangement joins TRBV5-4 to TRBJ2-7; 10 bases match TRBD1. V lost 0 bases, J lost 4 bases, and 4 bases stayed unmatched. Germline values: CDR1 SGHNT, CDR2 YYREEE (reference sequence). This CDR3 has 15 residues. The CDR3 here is CASSLARTGGYEQYF. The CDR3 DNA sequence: TGTGCCAGCAGCTTGGCCCGGACAGGGGGATACGAGCAGTACTTC.

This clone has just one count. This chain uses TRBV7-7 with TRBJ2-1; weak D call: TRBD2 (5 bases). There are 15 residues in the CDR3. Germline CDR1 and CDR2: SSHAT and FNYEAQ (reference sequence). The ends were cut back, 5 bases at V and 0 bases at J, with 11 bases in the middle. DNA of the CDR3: TGTGCCAGCAGCCCAAGCGGAGGCTCCTACAATGAGCAGTTCTTC. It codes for CASSPSGGSYNEQFF.

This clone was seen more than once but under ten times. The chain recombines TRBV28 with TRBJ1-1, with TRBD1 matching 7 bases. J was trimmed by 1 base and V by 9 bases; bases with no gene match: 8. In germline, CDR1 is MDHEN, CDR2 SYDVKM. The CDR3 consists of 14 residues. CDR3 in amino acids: CASVARGQNTEAFF. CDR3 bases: TGTGCCAGTGTGGCGAGGGGGCAGAACACTGAAGCTTTCTTT.

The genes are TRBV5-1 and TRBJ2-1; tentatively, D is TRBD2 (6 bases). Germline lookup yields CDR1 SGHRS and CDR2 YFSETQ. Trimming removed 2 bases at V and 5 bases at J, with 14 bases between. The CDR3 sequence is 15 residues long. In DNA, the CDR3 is TGCGCCAGCAGCTTCGGTCCGGGAGCCCACAATGAGCAGTTCTTC. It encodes CASSFGPGAHNEQFF.

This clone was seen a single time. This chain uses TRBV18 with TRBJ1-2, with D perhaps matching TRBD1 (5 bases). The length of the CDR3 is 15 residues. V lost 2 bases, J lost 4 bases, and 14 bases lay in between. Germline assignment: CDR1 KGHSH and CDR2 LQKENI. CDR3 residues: CASSPNEDQGYGYTF. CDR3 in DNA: TGTGCCAGCTCACCAAACGAAGATCAGGGCTATGGCTACACCTTC.